This T cell receptor (beta chain) was identified during a study of blood T cell repertoires in COVID-19. Background on the study: Italy, Spain and the United States were the sources of the convalescent and acute COVID-19 samples. PBMCs, B-cell-depleted T cells, or T cells were the source of the cDNA or gDNA that made up the material.

How the authors handled the data: Reference gene primer amplification yielded estimated nucleated cell counts. Only in-frame clones appear in the TCRdb table, and some are missing; sequencing was by immunoSEQ multiplex PCR. That table gives V, J and clone size, and the DNA gave D and trimming. The table includes 75,000 to 95,000 clones, roughly 80% detected once. V lost 5 bases and J lost 4; bases outside the gene matches: 9. The CDR3 is 15 amino acids. From germline, CDR1 is MNHEY and CDR2 SVGAGI. The V call is TRBV6-5, the J call TRBJ2-3, with 7 positions matching TRBD2. The sequencing input was peripheral blood. This receptor was identified in a man aged 50 to 59 with acute or convalescent COVID-19. CDR3 in DNA: TGTGCCAGCAGTAGACTAGCCATGGGCGCAGATACGCAGTATTTT. Translated, it gives CASSRLAMGADTQYF.